This T cell receptor beta chain is drawn from a study of somatic mutations in cytotoxic T cells in rheumatoid arthritis. For the study at large: Several of the V beta antibody-stained T-cell populations were flow-sorted at nearly 100% purity; V beta1+ cells were among them and were sequenced for TCRB.

General observations from the study: CD8+ clonality increased with age in rheumatoid arthritis patients but not in healthy controls.

TCRdb keeps only in-frame clones here, not all; method: immunoSEQ multiplex PCR. The sample lists 9,000 to 13,000 clones; around three quarters were seen once. Blood donors served as healthy controls; their median age was about 50 years (range 21-70), and 55% were female. Only a few counts were recorded for this clone. Its specificity is not known. The specimen sequenced was CD8+ T cells sorted from blood. The sequence came from a man between 60 and 70 years old in good health.

The DNA for the CDR3 is TGTGCCAGTAGTATGGACGGTTCAACTAATGAAAAACTGTTTTTT. As protein: CASSMDGSTNEKLFF. V gene TRBV19 combines with J gene TRBJ1-4; D is unresolved. CDR1 and CDR2 (germline): LNHDA, SQIVND (reference sequence). The V gene lost 3 bases and the J gene lost 0 bases, with 8 bases spanning the gap. The CDR3 is 15 amino acids.